These T cell receptor beta chains were read from a single sample in a study of blood T cells in healthy people across ages. TCRdb redid the calling of the 5' RACE reads with MiXCR, one entry per CDR3 protein. Seen here are around 500,000 distinct CDR3 sequences, approximately 26% observed once, and the top ten hold about 3.9%. The same specimen was also included in a second study, on T cells of mothers and their children.

Sequenced material: blood. The source of these receptors is a boy between 2 and 10 years old in good health. Both conserved end residues are part of each CDR3. Each record gives: D gene, clone size, J gene, V gene, CDR3 DNA, CDR3 protein. A D gene is named only where the DNA matches it firmly. Clone size is shown for a subset of rows, as once, few, many or a class of expanded clone.

>TRBD1|few|TRBJ1-2|TRBV15
TGTGCCACCAGCAGAGGGGGTCTTGACAGGGAAGGCTACACCTTC
CATSRGGLDREGYTF
>-|-|TRBJ2-7|TRBV10-3
TGTGCCATCAGTGGGAGGGATGGGGAGCAGTACTTC
CAISGRDGEQYF
>-|few|TRBJ1-3|TRBV7-9
TGTGCCAGCAGCGCCCAGGCTTACTCTGGAAACACCATATATTTT
CASSAQAYSGNTIYF
>-|few|TRBJ2-5|TRBV12-3/TRBV12-4
TGTGCCAGCAGTCCTCGACAGGTGACAGCTGGGGAGACCCAGTACTTC
CASSPRQVTAGETQYF
>-|few|TRBJ2-6|TRBV7-9
TGTGCCAGCAGCCCCGCCGACTCTGGGGCCAACGTCCTGACTTTC
CASSPADSGANVLTF
>-|-|TRBJ2-7|TRBV5-1
TGCGCCAGCAGCTTGGCCAGGTGGAGCTACGAGCAGTACTTC
CASSLARWSYEQYF
>TRBD2|-|TRBJ2-7|TRBV28
TGTGCCAGCAGTTGGGAGACTAGCGGCCTTTACGAGCAGTACTTC
CASSWETSGLYEQYF
>TRBD1|many|TRBJ2-5|TRBV4-2
TGTGCCAGCAGCCAAACTCTAGGACAGGGGGGTGAGACCCAGTACTTC
CASSQTLGQGGETQYF
>TRBD2|-|TRBJ2-1|TRBV20-1
TGCAGTGCAGCTAGCGGGAAATTTGAGCAGTTCTTC
CSAASGKFEQFF
>-|-|TRBJ2-1|TRBV27
TGTGCCAGCAGTTTACCCACAAATGAGCAGTTCTTC
CASSLPTNEQFF
>-|-|TRBJ2-7|TRBV12-5
TGTGCTAGTGGTTTGGGGGAGCAGTACTTC
CASGLGEQYF
>-|-|TRBJ2-1|TRBV2
TGTGCCAGCAGTGGTACGACAGGCACTGAGCAGTTCTTC
CASSGTTGTEQFF
>TRBD1|-|TRBJ2-6|TRBV4-1
TGCGCCAGCAGCCGGGGCGACAGGGGGGGAATCTCTGGGGCCGACGTCCTGACTTTC
CASSRGDRGGISGADVLTF
>TRBD1|-|TRBJ2-1|TRBV4-1
TGCGCCAGCAGCCAACCTAGACAGGGTTCGATGTACAATGAGCAGTTCTTC
CASSQPRQGSMYNEQFF
>TRBD2|few|TRBJ2-7|TRBV5-5
TGTGCCAGCAGCTTAAGGACTAGCAGCTACGAGCAGTACTTC
CASSLRTSSYEQYF
>-|-|TRBJ2-3|TRBV20-1
TGCAGTGCCCAACTACACAGGGATTCGCAGTATTTT
CSAQLHRDSQYF
>TRBD2|few|TRBJ2-7|TRBV13
TGTGCCAGCAGCTCCGGACTAGCGGGGAATCAGACCTTTTTC
CASSSGLAGNQTFF
>-|few|TRBJ1-1|TRBV20-1
TGCAGTGCTAGAGGTCCCCCGGACGCCATAGCTTTCTTT
CSARGPPDAIAFF
>TRBD1|-|TRBJ2-5|TRBV12-3/TRBV12-4
TGTGCCAGCAGGGGGACAGAAGAGACCCAGTACTTC
CASRGTEETQYF
>TRBD1|few|TRBJ2-6|TRBV7-9
TGTGCCAGCAGCATTGCGACAGGGTTAAGCTCTGGGGCCAACGTCCTGACTTTC
CASSIATGLSSGANVLTF
>TRBD1|-|TRBJ1-1|TRBV27
TGTGCCAGCAGTTCAGACAGGGACGGAACTGAAGCTTTCTTT
CASSSDRDGTEAFF
>TRBD1|-|TRBJ1-2|TRBV5-1
TGCGCCAGCAGCTTGTATCCCGGACAGGCCTATGGCTACACCTTC
CASSLYPGQAYGYTF
>TRBD1|-|TRBJ2-3|TRBV29-1
TGCAGCGGAGGGACAGGGGACGATACGCAGTATTTT
CSGGTGDDTQYF
>TRBD2|few|TRBJ2-1|TRBV3-1
TGTGCCAGCAATACACTAGCGGGAGGGCTCTACAATGAGCAGTTCTTC
CASNTLAGGLYNEQFF
>TRBD1|few|TRBJ1-5|TRBV6-5
TGTGCCAGCAGTCCCCCTGGACAGGGGAATCAGCCCCAGCATTTT
CASSPPGQGNQPQHF
>-|few|TRBJ2-2|TRBV12-3/TRBV12-4
TGTGCCGGCAAGAAAACGGGGAGCACCGGGGAGCTGTTTTTT
CAGKKTGSTGELFF
>TRBD1|-|TRBJ2-7|TRBV19
TGTGCCAGTAGTGTCCGGACAGGGGATTCCTACGAGCAGTACTTC
CASSVRTGDSYEQYF
>-|-|TRBJ1-2|TRBV7-2
TGTGCCAGCAGCCGGGTGGACTATGGCTACACCTTC
CASSRVDYGYTF
>-|few|TRBJ2-3|TRBV6-1
TGTGCCAGCAACCGGGGAGCGAAAGCAGATACGCAGTATTTT
CASNRGAKADTQYF
>-|-|TRBJ2-1|TRBV3-1
TGTGCCAGCAGCCAAGAATCAGAGGTTGAGCAGTTCTTC
CASSQESEVEQFF
>-|-|TRBJ2-5|TRBV29-1
TGCAGCGTTGTATTAAGGATAGAAGAGACCCAGTACTTC
CSVVLRIEETQYF
>TRBD1|-|TRBJ1-2|TRBV7-8
TGTGCCAGCAGCCGAGCGCTGACAGGGGGCGACTATGGCTACACCTTC
CASSRALTGGDYGYTF
>-|-|TRBJ2-4|TRBV15
TGTGCCACCAGCACCGGGGGTACAGGGCTCGGAGCCAAAAACATTCAGTACTTC
CATSTGGTGLGAKNIQYF
>-|few|TRBJ2-7|TRBV12-3/TRBV12-4
TGTGCCAGCAGTAAGAACACGATTGACTACGAGCAGTACTTC
CASSKNTIDYEQYF
>-|-|TRBJ2-4|TRBV20-1
TGCAGTGCTCCCCCAAGCTCGAGCGGAGCCAAAAACATTCAGTACTTC
CSAPPSSSGAKNIQYF
>-|many|TRBJ2-5|TRBV29-1
TGCAGCGCCGAGCGGGCAGGGCGGGAGACCCAGTACTTC
CSAERAGRETQYF
>TRBD1|few|TRBJ2-1|TRBV4-1
TGCGCCAGCAGCCAAGTGGCGGGACAGGGGAATGAGCAGTTCTTC
CASSQVAGQGNEQFF
>-|-|TRBJ1-3|TRBV4-3
TGCGCCAGCAGCCAAGAACGATCGGGATTCGCGGGGAGAAACACCATATATTTT
CASSQERSGFAGRNTIYF
>-|-|TRBJ2-7|TRBV20-1
TGCAGTGCTAGTCCGAGGAGAGGCCCGGGCTACGAGCAGTACTTC
CSASPRRGPGYEQYF
>-|-|TRBJ1-3|TRBV4-1
TGCGCCAGCAGCCCGCGCGGGGGCCTCGTCGGAAACACCATATATTTT
CASSPRGGLVGNTIYF
>-|-|TRBJ1-1|TRBV7-6
TGTGCCAGCAGCCTTCTGACGGACGGGAACACTGAAGCTTTCTTT
CASSLLTDGNTEAFF
>TRBD2|few|TRBJ2-2|TRBV2
TGTGCCAGCAGTGAATCCCCGACTAGCCCTAACACCGGGGAGCTGTTTTTT
CASSESPTSPNTGELFF
>TRBD1|-|TRBJ1-1|TRBV10-3
TGTGCCATCAAGGGGGCTTTGAACACTGAAGCTTTCTTT
CAIKGALNTEAFF
>TRBD1|-|TRBJ2-1|TRBV5-1
TGCGCCAGCAGCTCTGGGGTGCGGACAGGGGGTAGGGAGAATGAGCAGTTCTTC
CASSSGVRTGGRENEQFF
>-|-|TRBJ1-2|TRBV12-3/TRBV12-4
TGTGCCAGCAGTTTTCCAGGGGTTAATGGCTACACCTTC
CASSFPGVNGYTF
>TRBD2|-|TRBJ2-3|TRBV10-2
TGCGCCAGTAATATAGCGGGAGGACCCACAGATACGCAGTATTTT
CASNIAGGPTDTQYF
>TRBD1|few|TRBJ2-7|TRBV10-3
TGTGCCATCGGGGACAGAGTTTACGAGCAGTACTTC
CAIGDRVYEQYF